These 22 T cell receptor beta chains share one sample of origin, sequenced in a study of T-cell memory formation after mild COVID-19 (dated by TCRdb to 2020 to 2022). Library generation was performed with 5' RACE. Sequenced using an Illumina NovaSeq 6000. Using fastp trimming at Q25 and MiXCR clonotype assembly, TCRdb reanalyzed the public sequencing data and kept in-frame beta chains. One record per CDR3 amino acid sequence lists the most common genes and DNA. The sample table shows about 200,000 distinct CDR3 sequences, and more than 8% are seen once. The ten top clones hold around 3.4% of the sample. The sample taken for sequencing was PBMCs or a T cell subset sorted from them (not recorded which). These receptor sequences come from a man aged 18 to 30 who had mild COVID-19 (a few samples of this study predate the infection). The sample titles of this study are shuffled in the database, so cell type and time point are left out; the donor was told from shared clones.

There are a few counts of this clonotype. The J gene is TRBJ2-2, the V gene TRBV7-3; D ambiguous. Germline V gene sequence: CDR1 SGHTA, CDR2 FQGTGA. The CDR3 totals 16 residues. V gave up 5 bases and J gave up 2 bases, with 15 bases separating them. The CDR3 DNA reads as TGTGCCAGCAGCCCGAACTCGCCTCCCAACACCGGGGAGCTGTTTTTT. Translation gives CASSPNSPPNTGELFF. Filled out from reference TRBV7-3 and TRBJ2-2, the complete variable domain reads GAGVSQTPSNKVTEKGKYVELRCDPISGHTALYWYRQSLGQGPEFLIYFQGTGAADDSGLPNDRFFAVRPEGSVSTLKIQRTERGDSAVYLCASSPNSPPNTGELFFGEGSRLTVL.

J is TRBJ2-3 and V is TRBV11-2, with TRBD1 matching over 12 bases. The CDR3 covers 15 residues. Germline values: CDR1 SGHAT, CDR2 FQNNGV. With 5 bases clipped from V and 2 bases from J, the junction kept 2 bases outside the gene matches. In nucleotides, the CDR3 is TGTGCCAGCAGCCGGGACAGGGGGCCCACAGATACGCAGTATTTT. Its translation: CASSRDRGPTDTQYF. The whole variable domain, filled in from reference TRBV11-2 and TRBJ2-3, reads EAGVAQSPRYKIIEKRQSVAFWCNPISGHATLYWYQQILGQGPKLLIQFQNNGVVDDSQLPKDRFSAERLKGVDSTLKIQPAKLEDSAVYLCASSRDRGPTDTQYFGPGTRLTVL.

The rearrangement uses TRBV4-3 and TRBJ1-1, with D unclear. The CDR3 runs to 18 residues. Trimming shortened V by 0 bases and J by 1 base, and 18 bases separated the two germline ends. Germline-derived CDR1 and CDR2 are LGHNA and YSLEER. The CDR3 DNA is TGCGCCAGCAGCCAAGATCAGGAGGGTCGGTTGGGGAACACTGAAGCTTTCTTT. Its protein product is CASSQDQEGRLGNTEAFF.

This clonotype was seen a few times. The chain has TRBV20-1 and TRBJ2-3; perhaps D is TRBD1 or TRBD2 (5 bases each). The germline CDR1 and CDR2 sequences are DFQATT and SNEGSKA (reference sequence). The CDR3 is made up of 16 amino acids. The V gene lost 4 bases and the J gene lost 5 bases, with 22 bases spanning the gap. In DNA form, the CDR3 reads TGCAGTGCTATCCGTATCCAGGGACGGGGTAGAGATACGCAGTATTTT. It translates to CSAIRIQGRGRDTQYF.

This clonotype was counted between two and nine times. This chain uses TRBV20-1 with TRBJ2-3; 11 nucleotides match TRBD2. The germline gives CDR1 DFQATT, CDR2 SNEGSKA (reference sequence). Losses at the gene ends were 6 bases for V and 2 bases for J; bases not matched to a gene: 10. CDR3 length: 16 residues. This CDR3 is CSAMESSGGTTDTQYF. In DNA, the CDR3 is TGCAGTGCAATGGAATCTAGCGGGGGGACCACAGATACGCAGTATTTT.

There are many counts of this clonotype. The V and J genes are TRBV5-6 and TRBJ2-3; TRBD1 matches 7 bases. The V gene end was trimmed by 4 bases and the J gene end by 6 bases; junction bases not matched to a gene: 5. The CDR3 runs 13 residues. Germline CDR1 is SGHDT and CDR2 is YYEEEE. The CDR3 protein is CASSRDSWDTQYF. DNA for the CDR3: TGTGCCAGCAGCCGGGACAGTTGGGATACGCAGTATTTT.

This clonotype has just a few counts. The CDR3 coding sequence is TGCAGCGTTGGTGGGAGCACAGATACGCAGTATTTT. It codes for CSVGGSTDTQYF. The rearrangement uses TRBV29-1 and TRBJ2-3, with D uncertain. This CDR3 has 12 residues. Germline loops: CDR1 SQVTM, CDR2 ANQGSEA. V dropped 4 bases and J dropped 0 bases, with 5 bases sitting between them.

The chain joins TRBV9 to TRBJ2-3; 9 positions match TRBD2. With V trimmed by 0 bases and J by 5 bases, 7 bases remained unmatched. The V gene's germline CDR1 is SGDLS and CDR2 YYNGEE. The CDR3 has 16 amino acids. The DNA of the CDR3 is TGTGCCAGCAGCGTAGGGGCGGGGGGGCCTATAGATACGCAGTATTTT. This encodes CASSVGAGGPIDTQYF.

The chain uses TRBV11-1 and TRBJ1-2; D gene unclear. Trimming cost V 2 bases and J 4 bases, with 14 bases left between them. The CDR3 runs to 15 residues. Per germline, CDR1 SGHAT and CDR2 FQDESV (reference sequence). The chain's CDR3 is CASSLMRGTPYGYTF. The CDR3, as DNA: TGTGCCAGCAGCTTAATGCGGGGAACCCCCTATGGCTACACCTTC.

The CDR3 is CASSISVNQPQHF. CDR3 DNA sequence: TGTGCCAGTAGTATCTCGGTCAATCAGCCCCAGCATTTT. The chain employs TRBV19 and TRBJ1-5; no clear D gene. Germline V lookup: CDR1 LNHDA, CDR2 SQIVND (reference sequence). This CDR3 contains 13 residues. Between the trimmed V and J ends, which lost 3 bases and 3 bases, there was a span of 6 bases.

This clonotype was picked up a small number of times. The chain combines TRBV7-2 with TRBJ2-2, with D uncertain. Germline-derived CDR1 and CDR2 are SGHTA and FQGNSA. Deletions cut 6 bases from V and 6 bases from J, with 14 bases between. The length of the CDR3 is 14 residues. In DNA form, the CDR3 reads TGTGCCAGCAGTATATTTCACTTGGCCGGGGAGCTGTTTTTT. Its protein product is CASSIFHLAGELFF.

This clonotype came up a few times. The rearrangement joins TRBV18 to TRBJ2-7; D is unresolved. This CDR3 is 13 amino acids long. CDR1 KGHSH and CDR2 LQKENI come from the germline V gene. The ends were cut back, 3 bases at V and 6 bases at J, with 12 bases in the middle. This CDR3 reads CASSPGLGPEQYV. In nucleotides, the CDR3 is TGTGCCAGCTCACCGGGCCTAGGACCCGAGCAGTACGTC.

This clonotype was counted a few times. CDR3 sequence reads: CASSSAARGTGEGYTF. The CDR3 DNA reads as TGCGCCAGCAGCTCGGCCGCTCGTGGGACAGGGGAGGGCTACACCTTC. The chain employs TRBV5-1 and TRBJ1-2, with TRBD1 matching over 10 bases. The germline V gene encodes CDR1 SGHRS and CDR2 YFSETQ. CDR3 size: 16 residues. V gave up 3 bases and J gave up 8 bases; unmatched junction bases: 13. The entire variable domain, with the rest obtained from reference TRBV5-1 and TRBJ1-2, is as follows: KAGVTQTPRYLIKTRGQQVTLSCSPISGHRSVSWYQQTPGQGLQFLFEYFSETQRNKGNFPGRFSGRQFSNSRSEMNVSTLELGDSALYLCASSSAARGTGEGYTFGSGTRLTVV.

CDR3 DNA sequence: TGTGCCAGCAGCTCGTCCCCATTAAATGAGCAGTTCTTC. Translated, it gives CASSSSPLNEQFF. The rearrangement joins TRBV5-8 to TRBJ2-1; no clear D gene. Germline values: CDR1 SGHTS, CDR2 YDEGEE. CDR3 length: 13 residues. Trimming removed 3 bases from V and 7 bases from J, with 11 bases in between. The variable domain in full, with the rest retrieved from reference TRBV5-8 and TRBJ2-1, is EAGVTQSPTHLIKTRGQQATLRCSPISGHTSVYWYQQALGLGLQFLLWYDEGEERNRGNFPPRFSGRQFPNYSSELNVNALELEDSALYLCASSSSPLNEQFFGPGTRLTVL.

For the CDR3, the DNA is TGTGCCAGATCGGGGGGGCCCGCAGATACGCAGTATTTT. Translated: CARSGGPADTQYF. The chain combines TRBV11-2 with TRBJ2-3, with TRBD2 identical over 8 bases. Germline CDR1 reads SGHAT; CDR2 reads FQNNGV. The J segment lost 4 bases and the V segment lost 9 bases, leaving 6 bases of the junction unmatched. This CDR3 region has 13 residues.

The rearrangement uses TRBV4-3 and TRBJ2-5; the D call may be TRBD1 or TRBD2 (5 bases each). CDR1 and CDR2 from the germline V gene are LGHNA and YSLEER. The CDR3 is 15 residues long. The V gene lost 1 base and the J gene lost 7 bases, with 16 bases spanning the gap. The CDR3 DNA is TGCGCCAGCAGCCAAGTAAGCCGGATTGGGACGACCCAGTACTTC. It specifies CASSQVSRIGTTQYF.

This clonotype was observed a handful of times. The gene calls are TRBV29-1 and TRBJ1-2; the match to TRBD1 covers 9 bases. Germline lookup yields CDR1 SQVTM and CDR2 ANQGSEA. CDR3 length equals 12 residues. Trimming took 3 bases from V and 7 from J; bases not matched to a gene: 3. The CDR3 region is CSVDETGGGYTF. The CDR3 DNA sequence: TGCAGCGTTGATGAGACAGGGGGTGGCTACACCTTC.

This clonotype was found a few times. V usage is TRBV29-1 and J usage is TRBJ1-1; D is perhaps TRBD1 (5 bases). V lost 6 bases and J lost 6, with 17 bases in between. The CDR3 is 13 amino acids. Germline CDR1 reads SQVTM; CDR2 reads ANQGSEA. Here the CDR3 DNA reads TGCAGCGTCTCACATGGGGGAGTGGCTGAAGCTTTCTTT. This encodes CSVSHGGVAEAFF.

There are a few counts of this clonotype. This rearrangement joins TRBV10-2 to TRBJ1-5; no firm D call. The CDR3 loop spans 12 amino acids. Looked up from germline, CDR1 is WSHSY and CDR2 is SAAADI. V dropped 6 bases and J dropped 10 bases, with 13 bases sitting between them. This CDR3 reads CASSPDKGPQHF. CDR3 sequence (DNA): TGCGCCAGCAGCCCCGATAAAGGTCCCCAGCATTTT.

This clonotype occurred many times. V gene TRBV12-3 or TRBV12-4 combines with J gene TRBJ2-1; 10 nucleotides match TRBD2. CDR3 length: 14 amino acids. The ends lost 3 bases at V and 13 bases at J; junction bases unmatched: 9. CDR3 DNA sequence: TGTGCCAGCAGTTTTGATGCGAGCGGGGGGGACCAGTTCTTC. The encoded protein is CASSFDASGGDQFF.

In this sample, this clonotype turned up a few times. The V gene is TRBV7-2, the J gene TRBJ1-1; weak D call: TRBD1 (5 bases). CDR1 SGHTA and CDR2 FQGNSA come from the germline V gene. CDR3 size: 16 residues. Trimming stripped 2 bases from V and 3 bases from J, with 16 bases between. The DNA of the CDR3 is TGTGCCAGCAGCTTAAGGCCGGGGACCTCCCACACTGAAGCTTTCTTT. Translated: CASSLRPGTSHTEAFF.

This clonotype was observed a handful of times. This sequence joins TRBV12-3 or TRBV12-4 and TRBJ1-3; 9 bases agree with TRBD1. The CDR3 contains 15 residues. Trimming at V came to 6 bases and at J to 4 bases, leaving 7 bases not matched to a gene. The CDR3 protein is CASRPGQGNGNTIYF. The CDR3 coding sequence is TGTGCCAGCAGACCTGGACAGGGGAACGGAAACACCATATATTTT.